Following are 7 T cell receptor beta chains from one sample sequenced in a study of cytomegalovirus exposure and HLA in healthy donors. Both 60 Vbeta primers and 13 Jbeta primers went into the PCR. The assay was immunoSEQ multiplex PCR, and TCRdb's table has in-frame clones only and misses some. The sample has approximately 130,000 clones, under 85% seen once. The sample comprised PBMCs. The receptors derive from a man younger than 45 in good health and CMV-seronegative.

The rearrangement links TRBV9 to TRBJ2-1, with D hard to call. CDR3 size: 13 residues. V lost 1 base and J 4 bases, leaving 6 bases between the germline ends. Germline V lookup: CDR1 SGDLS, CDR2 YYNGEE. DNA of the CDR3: TGTGCCAGCAGCGTACCCCCGTACAATGAGCAGTTCTTC. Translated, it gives CASSVPPYNEQFF.

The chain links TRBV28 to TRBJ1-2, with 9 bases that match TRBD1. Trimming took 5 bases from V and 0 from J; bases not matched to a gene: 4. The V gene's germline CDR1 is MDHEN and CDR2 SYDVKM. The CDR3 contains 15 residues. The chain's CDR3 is CASSPRDRANYGYTF. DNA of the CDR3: TGTGCCAGCAGTCCCAGGGACAGGGCTAACTATGGCTACACCTTC.

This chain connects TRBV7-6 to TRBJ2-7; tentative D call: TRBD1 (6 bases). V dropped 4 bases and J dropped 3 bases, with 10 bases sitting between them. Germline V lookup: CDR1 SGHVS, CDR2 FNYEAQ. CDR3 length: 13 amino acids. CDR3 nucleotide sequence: TGTGCCAGCAGCTCCCAGGGGAACTACGAGCAGTACTTC. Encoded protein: CASSSQGNYEQYF.

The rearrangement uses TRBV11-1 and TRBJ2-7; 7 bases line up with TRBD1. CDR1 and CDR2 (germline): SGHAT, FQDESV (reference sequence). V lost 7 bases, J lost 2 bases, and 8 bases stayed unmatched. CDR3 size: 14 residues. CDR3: CASTDRATTYEQYF. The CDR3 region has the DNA TGTGCCAGCACCGACAGGGCGACAACCTACGAGCAGTACTTC.

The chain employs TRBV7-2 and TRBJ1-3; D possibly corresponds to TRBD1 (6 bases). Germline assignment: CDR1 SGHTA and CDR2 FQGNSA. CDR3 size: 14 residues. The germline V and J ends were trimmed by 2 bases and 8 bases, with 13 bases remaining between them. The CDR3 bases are TGTGCCAGCAGCTTAAGGGGGGGAAGAGACACCATATATTTT. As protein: CASSLRGGRDTIYF.

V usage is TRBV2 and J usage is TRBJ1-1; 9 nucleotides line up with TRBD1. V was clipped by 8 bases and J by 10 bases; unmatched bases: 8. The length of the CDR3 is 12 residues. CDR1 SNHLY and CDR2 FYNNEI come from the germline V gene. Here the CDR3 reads CASEGTGRGAFF. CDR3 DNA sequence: TGTGCCAGCGAGGGGACAGGGCGCGGAGCTTTCTTT.

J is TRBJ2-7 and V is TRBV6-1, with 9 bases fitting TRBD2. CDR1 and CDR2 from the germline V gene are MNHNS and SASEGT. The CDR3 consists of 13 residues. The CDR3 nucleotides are TGTGCTAGTTCGGGACTAGCCGATGGGGAGCAGTACTTC. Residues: CASSGLADGEQYF.